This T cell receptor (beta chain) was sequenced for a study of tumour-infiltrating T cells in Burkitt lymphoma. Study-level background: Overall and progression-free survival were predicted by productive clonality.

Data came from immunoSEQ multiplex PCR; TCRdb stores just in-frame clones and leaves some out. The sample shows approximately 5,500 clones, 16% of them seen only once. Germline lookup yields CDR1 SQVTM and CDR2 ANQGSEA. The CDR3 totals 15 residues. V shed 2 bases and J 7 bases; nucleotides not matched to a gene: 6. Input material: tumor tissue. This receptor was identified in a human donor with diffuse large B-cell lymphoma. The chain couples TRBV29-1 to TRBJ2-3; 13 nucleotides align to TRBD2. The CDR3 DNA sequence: TGCAGCGTTGAACGGACTAGCGGGAGCGGGAATACGCAGTATTTT. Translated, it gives CSVERTSGSGNTQYF.